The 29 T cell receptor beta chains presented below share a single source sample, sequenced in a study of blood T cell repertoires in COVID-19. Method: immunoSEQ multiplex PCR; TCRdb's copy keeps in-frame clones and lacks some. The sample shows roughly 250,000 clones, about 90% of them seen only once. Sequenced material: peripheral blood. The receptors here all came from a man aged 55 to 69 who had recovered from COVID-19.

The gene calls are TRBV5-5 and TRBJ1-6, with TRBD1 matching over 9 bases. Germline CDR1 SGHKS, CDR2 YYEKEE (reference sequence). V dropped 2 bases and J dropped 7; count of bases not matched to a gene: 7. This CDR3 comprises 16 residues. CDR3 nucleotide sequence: TGTGCCAGCAGCTTAGAACAGGGGGCTGGGAATTCACCCCTCCACTTT. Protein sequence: CASSLEQGAGNSPLHF.

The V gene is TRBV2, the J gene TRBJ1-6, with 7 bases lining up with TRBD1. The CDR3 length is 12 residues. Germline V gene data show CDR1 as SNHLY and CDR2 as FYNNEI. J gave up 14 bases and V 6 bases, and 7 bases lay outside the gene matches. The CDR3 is CASSGGTAALHF. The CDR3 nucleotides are TGTGCCAGCAGCGGAGGGACAGCGGCCCTCCACTTT.

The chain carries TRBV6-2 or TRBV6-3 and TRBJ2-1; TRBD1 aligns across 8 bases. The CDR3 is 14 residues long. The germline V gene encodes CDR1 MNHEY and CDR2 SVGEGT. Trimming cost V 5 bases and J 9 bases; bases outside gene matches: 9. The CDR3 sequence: CASSKRQGQAEQFF. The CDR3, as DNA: TGTGCCAGCAGTAAACGACAGGGGCAAGCTGAGCAGTTCTTC.

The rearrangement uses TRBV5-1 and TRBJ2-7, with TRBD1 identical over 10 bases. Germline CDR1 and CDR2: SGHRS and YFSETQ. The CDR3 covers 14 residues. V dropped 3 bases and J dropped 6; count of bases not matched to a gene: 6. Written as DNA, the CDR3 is TGCGCCAGCAGCTCCCCCGACAGGGGGCTCGAGCAGTACTTC. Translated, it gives CASSSPDRGLEQYF.

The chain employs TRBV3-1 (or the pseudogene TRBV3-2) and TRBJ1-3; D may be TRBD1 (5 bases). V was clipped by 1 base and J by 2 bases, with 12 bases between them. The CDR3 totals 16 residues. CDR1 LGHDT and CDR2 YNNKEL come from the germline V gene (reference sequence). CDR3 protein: CASSQGGGTTGNTIYF. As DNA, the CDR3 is TGTGCCAGCAGCCAAGGGGGGGGGACTACTGGAAACACCATATATTTT.

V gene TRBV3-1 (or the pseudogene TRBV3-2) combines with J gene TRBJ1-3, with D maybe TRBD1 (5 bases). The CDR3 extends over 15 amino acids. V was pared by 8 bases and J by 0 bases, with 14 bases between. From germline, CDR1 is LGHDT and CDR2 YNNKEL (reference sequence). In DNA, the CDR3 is TGTGCCAGCGCTCTTGGAAGGGGCTCTGGAAACACCATATATTTT. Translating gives CASALGRGSGNTIYF.

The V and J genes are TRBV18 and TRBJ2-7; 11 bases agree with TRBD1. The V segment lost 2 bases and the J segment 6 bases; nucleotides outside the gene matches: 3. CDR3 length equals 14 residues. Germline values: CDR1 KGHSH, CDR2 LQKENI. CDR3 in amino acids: CASSPGTGGSEQYF. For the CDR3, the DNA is TGTGCCAGCTCACCAGGGACAGGGGGTTCCGAGCAGTACTTC.

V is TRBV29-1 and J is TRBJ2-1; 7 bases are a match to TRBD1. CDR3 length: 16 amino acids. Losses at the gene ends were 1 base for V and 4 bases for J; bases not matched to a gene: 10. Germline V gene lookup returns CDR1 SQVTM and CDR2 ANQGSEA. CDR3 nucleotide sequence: TGCAGCGTTGAAGGGACAGGTAATATTAAGTACAATGAGCAGTTCTTC. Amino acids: CSVEGTGNIKYNEQFF.

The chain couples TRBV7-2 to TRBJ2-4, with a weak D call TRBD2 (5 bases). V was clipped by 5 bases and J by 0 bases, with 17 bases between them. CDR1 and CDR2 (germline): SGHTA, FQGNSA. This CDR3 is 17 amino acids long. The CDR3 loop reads CASSAPPGSLAKNIQYF. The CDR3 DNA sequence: TGTGCCAGCAGCGCACCCCCGGGGTCCTTAGCCAAAAACATTCAGTACTTC.

This CDR3 is CASSVSPDYPDGYTF. The CDR3 DNA sequence: TGTGCCAGCAGCGTATCCCCAGACTACCCAGATGGCTACACCTTC. The rearrangement joins TRBV9 to TRBJ1-2; D unresolved. The CDR3 contains 15 residues. Germline values: CDR1 SGDLS, CDR2 YYNGEE. With 1 base removed from V and 6 bases from J, the gap between germline ends came to 16 bases.

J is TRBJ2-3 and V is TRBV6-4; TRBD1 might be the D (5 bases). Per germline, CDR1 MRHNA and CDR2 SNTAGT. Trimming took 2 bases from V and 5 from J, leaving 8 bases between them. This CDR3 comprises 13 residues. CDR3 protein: CASSDGQGDTQYF. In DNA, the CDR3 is TGTGCCAGCAGTGACGGGCAGGGAGATACGCAGTATTTT.

The CDR3 protein is CASSSRVPGELFF. Written as DNA, the CDR3 is TGTGCCAGCAGCAGCCGGGTTCCCGGGGAGCTGTTTTTT. The rearrangement links TRBV6-6 to TRBJ2-2, with D hard to call. This CDR3 spans 13 amino acids. Germline V CDR1 and CDR2: MNHNY, SVGAGI (reference sequence). Trimming took off 6 bases at V and 6 bases at J, with 11 bases between the two ends.

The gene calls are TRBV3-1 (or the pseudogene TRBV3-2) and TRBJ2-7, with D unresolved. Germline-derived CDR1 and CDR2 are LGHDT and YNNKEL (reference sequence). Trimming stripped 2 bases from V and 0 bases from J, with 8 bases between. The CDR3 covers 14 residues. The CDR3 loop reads CASSQNYYSYEQYF. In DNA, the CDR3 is TGTGCCAGCAGCCAAAATTACTACTCCTACGAGCAGTACTTC.

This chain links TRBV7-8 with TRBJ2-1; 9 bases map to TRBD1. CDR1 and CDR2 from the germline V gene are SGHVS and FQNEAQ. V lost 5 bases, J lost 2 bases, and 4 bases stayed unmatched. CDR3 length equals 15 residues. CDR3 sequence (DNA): TGTGCCAGCAGCCTGGACAGGGGACCCTACAATGAGCAGTTCTTC. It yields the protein CASSLDRGPYNEQFF.

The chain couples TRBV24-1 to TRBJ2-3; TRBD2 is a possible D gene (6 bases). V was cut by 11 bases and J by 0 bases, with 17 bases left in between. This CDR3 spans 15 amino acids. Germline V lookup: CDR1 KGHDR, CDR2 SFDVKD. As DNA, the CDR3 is TGTGCCATCAGCGCGCGGGACGGGAGCACAGATACGCAGTATTTT. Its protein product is CAISARDGSTDTQYF.

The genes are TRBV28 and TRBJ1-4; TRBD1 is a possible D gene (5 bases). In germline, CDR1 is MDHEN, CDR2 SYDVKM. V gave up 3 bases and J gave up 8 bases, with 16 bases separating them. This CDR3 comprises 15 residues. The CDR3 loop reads CASSFGDSGMEKLFF. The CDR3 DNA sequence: TGTGCCAGCAGTTTTGGAGACAGTGGGATGGAAAAACTGTTTTTT. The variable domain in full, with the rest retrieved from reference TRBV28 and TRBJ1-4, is DVKVTQSSRYLVKRTGEKVFLECVQDMDHENMFWYRQDPGLGLRLIYFSYDVKMKEKGDIPEGYSVSREKKERFSLILESASTNQTSMYLCASSFGDSGMEKLFFGSGTQLSVL.

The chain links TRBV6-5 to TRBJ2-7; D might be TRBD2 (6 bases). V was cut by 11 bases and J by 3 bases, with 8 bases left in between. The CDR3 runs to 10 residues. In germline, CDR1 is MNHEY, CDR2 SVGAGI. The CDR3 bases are TGTGCCGGCGGGGTCTACGAGCAGTACTTC. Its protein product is CAGGVYEQYF.

CDR3 DNA sequence: TGTGCCAGCAGCGCCCGGGACAGAGGGACTGAAGCTTTCTTT. Amino acid sequence: CASSARDRGTEAFF. V is TRBV3-1 (or the pseudogene TRBV3-2) and J is TRBJ1-1; 7 bases fit TRBD1. The CDR3 spans 14 residues. V gave up 5 bases and J gave up 5 bases; unmatched junction bases: 8. Germline assignment: CDR1 LGHDT and CDR2 YNNKEL (reference sequence).

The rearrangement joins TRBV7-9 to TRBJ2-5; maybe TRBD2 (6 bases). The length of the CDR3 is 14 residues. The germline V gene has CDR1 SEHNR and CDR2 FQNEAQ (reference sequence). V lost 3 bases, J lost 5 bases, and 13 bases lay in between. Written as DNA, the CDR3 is TGTGCCAGCAGCTTTCAGGGAGGTTTCGAGACCCAGTACTTC. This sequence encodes CASSFQGGFETQYF.

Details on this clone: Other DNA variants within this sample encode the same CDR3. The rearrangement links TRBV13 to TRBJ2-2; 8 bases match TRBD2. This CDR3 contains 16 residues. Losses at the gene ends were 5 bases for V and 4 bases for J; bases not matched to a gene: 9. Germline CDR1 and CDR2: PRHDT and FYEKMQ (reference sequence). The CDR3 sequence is CASSPGGQSVTGELFF. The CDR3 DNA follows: TGTGCCAGCAGCCCGGGGGGGCAATCGGTCACCGGGGAGCTGTTTTTT.

The CDR3 nucleotides are TGTGCTAGTGGTTTAGGACAGCCGGGCTTGTCTGGAAACACCATATATTTT. Translating gives CASGLGQPGLSGNTIYF. J is TRBJ1-3 and V is TRBV12-5; tentative D call: TRBD1 (6 bases). Germline CDR1 reads LGHNT; CDR2 reads FRNRAP. CDR3 length: 17 residues. The V and J ends lost 3 bases and 1 base respectively, with 16 bases between them.

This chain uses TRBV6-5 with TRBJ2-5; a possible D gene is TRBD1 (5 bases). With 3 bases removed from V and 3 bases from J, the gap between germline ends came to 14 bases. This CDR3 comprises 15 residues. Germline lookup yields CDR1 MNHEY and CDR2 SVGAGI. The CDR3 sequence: CASSYIPAGKETQYF. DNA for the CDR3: TGTGCCAGCAGTTATATCCCTGCAGGGAAAGAGACCCAGTACTTC.

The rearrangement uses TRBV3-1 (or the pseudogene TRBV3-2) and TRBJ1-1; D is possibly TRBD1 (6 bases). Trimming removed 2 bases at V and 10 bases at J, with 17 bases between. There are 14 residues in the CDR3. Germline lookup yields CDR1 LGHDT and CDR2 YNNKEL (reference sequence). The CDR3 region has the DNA TGTGCCAGCAGCCAACGACAGGATTTTCTCCGAGCTTTCTTT. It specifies CASSQRQDFLRAFF.

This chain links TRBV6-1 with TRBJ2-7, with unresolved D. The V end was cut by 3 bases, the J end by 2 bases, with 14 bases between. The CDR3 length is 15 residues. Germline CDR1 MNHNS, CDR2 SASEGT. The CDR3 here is CASSEPGLVTYEQYV. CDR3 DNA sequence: TGTGCCAGCAGTGAGCCCGGGTTGGTGACCTACGAGCAGTACGTC.

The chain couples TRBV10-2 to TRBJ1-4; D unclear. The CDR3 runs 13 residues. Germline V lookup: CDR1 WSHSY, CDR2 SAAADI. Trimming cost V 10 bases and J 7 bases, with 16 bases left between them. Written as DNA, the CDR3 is TGCGCCACCCTCCGAAGTTTAGCTGAAAAACTGTTTTTT. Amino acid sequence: CATLRSLAEKLFF.

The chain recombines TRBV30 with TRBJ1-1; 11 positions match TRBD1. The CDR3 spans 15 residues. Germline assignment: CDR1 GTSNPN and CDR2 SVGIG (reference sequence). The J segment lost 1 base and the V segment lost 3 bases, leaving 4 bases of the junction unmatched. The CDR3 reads CAWRDRGRKNTEAFF. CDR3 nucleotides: TGTGCCTGGAGGGACAGGGGGCGGAAGAACACTGAAGCTTTCTTT. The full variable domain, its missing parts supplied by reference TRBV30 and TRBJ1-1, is SQTIHQWPATLVQPVGSPLSLECTVEGTSNPNLYWYRQAAGRGLQLLFYSVGIGQISSEVPQNLSASRPQDRQFILSSKKLLLSDSGFYLCAWRDRGRKNTEAFFGQGTRLTVV.

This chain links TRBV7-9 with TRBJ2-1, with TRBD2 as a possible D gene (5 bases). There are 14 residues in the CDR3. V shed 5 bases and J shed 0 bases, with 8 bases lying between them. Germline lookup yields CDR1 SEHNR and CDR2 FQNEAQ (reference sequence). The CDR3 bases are TGTGCCAGCAGCGACCGGGGCTCCTACAATGAGCAGTTCTTC. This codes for CASSDRGSYNEQFF.

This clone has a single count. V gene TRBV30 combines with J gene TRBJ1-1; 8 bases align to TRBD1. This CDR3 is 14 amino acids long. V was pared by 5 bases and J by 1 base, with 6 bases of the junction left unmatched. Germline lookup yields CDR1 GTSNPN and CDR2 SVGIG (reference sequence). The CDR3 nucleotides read TGTGCCTGGGCAGGGGGCAGGGGGAACACTGAAGCTTTCTTT. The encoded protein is CAWAGGRGNTEAFF.

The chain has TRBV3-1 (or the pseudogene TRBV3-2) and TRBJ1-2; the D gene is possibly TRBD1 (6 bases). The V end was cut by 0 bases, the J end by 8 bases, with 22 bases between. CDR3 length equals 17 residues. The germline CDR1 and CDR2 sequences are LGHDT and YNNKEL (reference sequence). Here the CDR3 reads CASSQEINGQFSRGYTF. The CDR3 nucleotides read TGTGCCAGCAGCCAAGAAATCAATGGACAGTTTTCGCGGGGCTACACCTTC.